This T cell receptor beta chain was captured by sequencing in a study of control samples from healthy donors and cancer patients. From germline, CDR1 is SGHTA and CDR2 FQGNSA. V gave up 6 bases and J gave up 0 bases, with 12 bases separating them. This CDR3 is 15 amino acids long. The method was immunoSEQ multiplex PCR; TCRdb's version includes in-frame clones alone and lacks a portion of them. The sample lists 90,000 to 110,000 clones, approximately 90% occurring once. The chain joins TRBV7-2 to TRBJ1-3; weak D call: TRBD1 (5 bases). The TCR was taken from a woman aged 50 to 65 in good health. Sequenced sample: blood. The CDR3 DNA reads TGTGCCAGCAGTACAGGCCCCAGCTCTGGAAACACCATATATTTT. Translating gives CASSTGPSSGNTIYF.